This paragraph covers one T cell receptor (beta chain) sequence. The CDR3 runs 15 residues. Germline CDR1 SGHAT, CDR2 FQNNGV. The germline V and J ends were trimmed by 1 base and 4 bases, with 11 bases remaining between them. Researchers ran the PCR with 60 Vbeta and 13 Jbeta primers. The data were produced by immunoSEQ multiplex PCR, yet TCRdb's version contains in-frame clones alone and is incomplete. The table shows about 130,000 clones, with approximately 80% occurring only once. The source of the sample is a study of cytomegalovirus exposure and HLA in healthy donors. The sequencing input was PBMCs. The V gene is TRBV11-2, the J gene TRBJ1-5; D unclear. The origin of this receptor is a middle-aged woman in good health and CMV-seronegative. The CDR3 sequence is CASSLGSGLNQPQHF. In nucleotides, the CDR3 is TGTGCCAGCAGCTTAGGGTCAGGCCTTAATCAGCCCCAGCATTTT.